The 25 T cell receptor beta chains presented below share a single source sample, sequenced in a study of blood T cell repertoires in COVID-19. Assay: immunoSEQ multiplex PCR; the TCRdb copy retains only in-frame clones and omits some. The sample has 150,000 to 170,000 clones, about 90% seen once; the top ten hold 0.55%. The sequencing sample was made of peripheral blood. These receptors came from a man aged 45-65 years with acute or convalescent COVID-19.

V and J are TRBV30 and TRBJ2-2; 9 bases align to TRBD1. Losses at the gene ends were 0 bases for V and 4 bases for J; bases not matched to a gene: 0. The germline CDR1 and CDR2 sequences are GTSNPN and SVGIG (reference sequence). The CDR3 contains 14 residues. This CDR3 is CAWSVQGATGELFF. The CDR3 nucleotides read TGTGCCTGGAGTGTACAGGGGGCCACCGGGGAGCTGTTTTTT.

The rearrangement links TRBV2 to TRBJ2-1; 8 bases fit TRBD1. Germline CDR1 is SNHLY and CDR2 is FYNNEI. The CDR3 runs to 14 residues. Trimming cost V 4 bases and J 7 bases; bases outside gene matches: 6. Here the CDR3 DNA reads TGTGCCAGCAGTGGGGCAGGGGGCGGGAATGAGCAGTTCTTC. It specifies CASSGAGGGNEQFF.

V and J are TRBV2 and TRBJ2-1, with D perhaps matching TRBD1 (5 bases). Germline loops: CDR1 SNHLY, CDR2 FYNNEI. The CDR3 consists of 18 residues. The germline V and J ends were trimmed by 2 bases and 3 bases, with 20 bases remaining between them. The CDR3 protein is CASSERGPDGFLYNEQFF. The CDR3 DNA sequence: TGTGCCAGCAGTGAAAGGGGCCCGGACGGGTTTCTCTACAATGAGCAGTTCTTC. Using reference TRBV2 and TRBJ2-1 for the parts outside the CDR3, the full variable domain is EPEVTQTPSHQVTQMGQEVILRCVPISNHLYFYWYRQILGQKVEFLVSFYNNEISEKSEIFDDQFSVERPDGSNFTLKIRSTKLEDSAMYFCASSERGPDGFLYNEQFFGPGTRLTVL.

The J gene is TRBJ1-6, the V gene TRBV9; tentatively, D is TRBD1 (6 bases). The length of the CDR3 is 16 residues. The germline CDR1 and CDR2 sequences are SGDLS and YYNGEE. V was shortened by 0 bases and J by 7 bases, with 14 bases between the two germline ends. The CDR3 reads CASSVARGAGNSPLHF. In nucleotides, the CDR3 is TGTGCCAGCAGCGTAGCGCGGGGGGCCGGCAATTCACCCCTCCACTTT.

DNA for the CDR3: TGCGCCAGCAGCGGGGGACTAGCGGGGCCCCCTCCCCAGTACTTC. Translated, it gives CASSGGLAGPPPQYF. The genes are TRBV5-1 and TRBJ2-5; 13 nucleotides agree with TRBD2. This CDR3 has 15 residues. J was trimmed by 9 bases and V by 4 bases; bases with no gene match: 9. The V gene's germline CDR1 is SGHRS and CDR2 YFSETQ.

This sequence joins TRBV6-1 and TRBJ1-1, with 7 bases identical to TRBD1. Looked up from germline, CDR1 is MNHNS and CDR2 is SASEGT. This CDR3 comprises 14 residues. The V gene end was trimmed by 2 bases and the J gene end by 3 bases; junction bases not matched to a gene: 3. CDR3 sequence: CASSERGRDTEAFF. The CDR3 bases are TGTGCCAGCAGTGAAAGGGGGCGAGACACTGAAGCTTTCTTT.

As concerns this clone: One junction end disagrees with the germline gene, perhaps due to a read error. CDR3 coding DNA: TGCGCCCGCAGCTGGGGGCGGGGGGGATCCTACAATGAGCAGTTCTTC. Its translation is CARSWGRGGSYNEQFF. The chain joins TRBV5-1 to TRBJ2-1; 9 bases align to TRBD2. There are 16 residues in the CDR3. Per the germline V gene, CDR1 is SGHRS and CDR2 is YFSETQ. The whole variable domain, filled in from reference TRBV5-1 and TRBJ2-1, reads KAGVTQTPRYLIKTRGQQVTLSCSPISGHRSVSWYQQTPGQGLQFLFEYFSETQRNKGNFPGRFSGRQFSNSRSEMNVSTLELGDSALYLCARSWGRGGSYNEQFFGPGTRLTVL.

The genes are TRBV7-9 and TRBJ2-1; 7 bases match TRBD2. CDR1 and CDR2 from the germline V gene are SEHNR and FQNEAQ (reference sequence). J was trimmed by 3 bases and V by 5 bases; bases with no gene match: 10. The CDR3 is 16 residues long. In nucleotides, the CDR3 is TGTGCCAGCAGCCTCGGGGCCCTAGCGGTCTACAATGAGCAGTTCTTC. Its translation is CASSLGALAVYNEQFF.

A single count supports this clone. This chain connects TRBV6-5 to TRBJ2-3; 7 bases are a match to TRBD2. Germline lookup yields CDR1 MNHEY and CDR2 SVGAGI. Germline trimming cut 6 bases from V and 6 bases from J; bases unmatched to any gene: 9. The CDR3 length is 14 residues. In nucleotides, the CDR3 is TGTGCCAGCAGCCCCTTAGAAGCGGGGGATACGCAGTATTTT. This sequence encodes CASSPLEAGDTQYF.

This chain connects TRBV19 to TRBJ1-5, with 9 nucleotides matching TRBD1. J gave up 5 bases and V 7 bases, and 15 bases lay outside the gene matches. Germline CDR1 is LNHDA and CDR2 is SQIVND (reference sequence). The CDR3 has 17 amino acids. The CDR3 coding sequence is TGTGCCAGTAACCCCTCCTGGACAGGGGAAAGATATCAGCCCCAGCATTTT. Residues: CASNPSWTGERYQPQHF.

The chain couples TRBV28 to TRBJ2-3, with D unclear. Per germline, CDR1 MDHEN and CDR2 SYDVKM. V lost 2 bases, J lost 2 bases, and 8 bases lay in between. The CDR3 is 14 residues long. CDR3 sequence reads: CASSLGQATDTQYF. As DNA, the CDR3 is TGTGCCAGCAGTTTAGGGCAGGCCACAGATACGCAGTATTTT. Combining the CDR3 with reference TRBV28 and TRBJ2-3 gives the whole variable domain DVKVTQSSRYLVKRTGEKVFLECVQDMDHENMFWYRQDPGLGLRLIYFSYDVKMKEKGDIPEGYSVSREKKERFSLILESASTNQTSMYLCASSLGQATDTQYFGPGTRLTVL.

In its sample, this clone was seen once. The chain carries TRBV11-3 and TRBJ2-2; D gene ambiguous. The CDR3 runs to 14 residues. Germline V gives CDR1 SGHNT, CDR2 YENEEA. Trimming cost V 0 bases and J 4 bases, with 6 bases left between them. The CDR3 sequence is CASSLDWSTGELFF. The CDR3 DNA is TGTGCCAGCAGCTTAGACTGGAGCACCGGGGAGCTGTTTTTT.

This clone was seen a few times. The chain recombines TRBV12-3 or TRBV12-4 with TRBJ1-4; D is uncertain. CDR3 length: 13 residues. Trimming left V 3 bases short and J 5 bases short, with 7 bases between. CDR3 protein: CASSFEANEKLFF. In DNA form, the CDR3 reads TGTGCCAGCAGTTTTGAAGCGAATGAAAAACTGTTTTTT.

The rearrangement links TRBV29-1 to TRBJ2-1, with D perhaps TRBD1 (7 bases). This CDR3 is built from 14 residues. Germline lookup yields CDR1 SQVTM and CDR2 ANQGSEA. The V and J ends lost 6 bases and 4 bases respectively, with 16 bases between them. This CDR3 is CSVGGRDRYNEQFF. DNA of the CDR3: TGCAGCGTGGGGGGTCGGGACAGATACAATGAGCAGTTCTTC.

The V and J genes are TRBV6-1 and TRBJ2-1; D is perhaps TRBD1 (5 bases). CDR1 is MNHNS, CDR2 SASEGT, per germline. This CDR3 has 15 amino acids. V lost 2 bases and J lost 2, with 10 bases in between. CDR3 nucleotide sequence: TGTGCCAGCAGTGAATTGGCAGGGACCTACAATGAGCAGTTCTTC. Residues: CASSELAGTYNEQFF.

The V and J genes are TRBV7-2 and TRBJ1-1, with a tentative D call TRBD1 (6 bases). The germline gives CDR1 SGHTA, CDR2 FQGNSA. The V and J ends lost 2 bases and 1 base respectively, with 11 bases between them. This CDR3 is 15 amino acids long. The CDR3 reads CASSLQGLWNTEAFF. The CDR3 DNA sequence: TGTGCCAGCAGCTTACAGGGGCTGTGGAACACTGAAGCTTTCTTT.

The CDR3 DNA reads TGTGCCTGGGTAACAGGGAACACTGAAGCTTTCTTT. It yields the protein CAWVTGNTEAFF. The rearrangement links TRBV30 to TRBJ1-1; the D gene is possibly TRBD1 (5 bases). In germline, CDR1 is GTSNPN, CDR2 SVGIG (reference sequence). With 5 bases removed from V and 1 base from J, the gap between germline ends came to 8 bases. The CDR3 length is 12 residues.

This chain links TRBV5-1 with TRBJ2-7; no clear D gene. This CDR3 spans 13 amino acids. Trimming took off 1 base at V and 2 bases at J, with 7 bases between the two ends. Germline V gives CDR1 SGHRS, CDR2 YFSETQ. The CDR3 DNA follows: TGCGCCAGCAGCTTGACATCGACCTACGAGCAGTACTTC. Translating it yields CASSLTSTYEQYF.

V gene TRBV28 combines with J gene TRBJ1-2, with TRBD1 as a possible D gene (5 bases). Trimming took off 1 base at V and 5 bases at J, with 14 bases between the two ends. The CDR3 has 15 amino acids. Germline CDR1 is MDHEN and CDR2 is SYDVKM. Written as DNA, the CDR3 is TGTGCCAGCAGTTTATTGTCCCGGGGGAAGTATGGCTACACCTTC. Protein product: CASSLLSRGKYGYTF.

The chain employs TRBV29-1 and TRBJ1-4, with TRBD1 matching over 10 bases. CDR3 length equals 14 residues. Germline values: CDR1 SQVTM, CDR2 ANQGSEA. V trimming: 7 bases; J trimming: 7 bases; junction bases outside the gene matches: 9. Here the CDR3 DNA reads TGCAGCGCTAGCGGACAGGGGGTTGGTGAAAAACTGTTTTTT. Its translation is CSASGQGVGEKLFF.

The CDR3 region has the DNA TGCGCCAGCAGTAACCAGGGAAGGAACACTGAAGCTTTCTTT. This translates into CASSNQGRNTEAFF. The chain links TRBV5-1 to TRBJ1-1; D is possibly TRBD1 (5 bases). Trimming removed 5 bases from V and 1 base from J, with 12 bases in between. CDR1 SGHRS and CDR2 YFSETQ come from the germline V gene. The length of the CDR3 is 14 residues.

The CDR3 reads CASSPGLFYEQYF. CDR3 sequence (DNA): TGTGCCAGCTCACCTGGACTATTCTACGAGCAGTACTTC. The rearrangement joins TRBV18 to TRBJ2-7, with TRBD2 as a possible D gene (6 bases). V dropped 3 bases and J dropped 3 bases, with 9 bases sitting between them. This CDR3 comprises 13 residues. CDR1 KGHSH and CDR2 LQKENI come from the germline V gene.

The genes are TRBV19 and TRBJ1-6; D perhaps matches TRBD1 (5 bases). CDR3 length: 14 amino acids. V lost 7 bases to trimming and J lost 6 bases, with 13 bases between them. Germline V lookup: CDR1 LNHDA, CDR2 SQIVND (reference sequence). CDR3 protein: CASTLSGGNSPLHF. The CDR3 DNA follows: TGTGCCAGTACCCTTTCCGGGGGTAATTCACCCCTCCACTTT.

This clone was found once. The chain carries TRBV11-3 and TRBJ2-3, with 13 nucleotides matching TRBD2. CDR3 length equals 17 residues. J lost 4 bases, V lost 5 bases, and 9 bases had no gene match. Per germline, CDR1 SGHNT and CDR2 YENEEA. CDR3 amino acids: CASSRGILAGGSDTQYF. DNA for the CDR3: TGTGCCAGCAGCCGAGGGATACTAGCGGGGGGGTCAGATACGCAGTATTTT.

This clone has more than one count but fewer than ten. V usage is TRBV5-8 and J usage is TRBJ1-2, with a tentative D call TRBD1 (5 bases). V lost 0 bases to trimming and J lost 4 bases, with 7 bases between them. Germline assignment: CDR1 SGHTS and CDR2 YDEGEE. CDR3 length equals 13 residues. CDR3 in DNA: TGTGCCAGCAGCTTGGGGACACTCTATGGCTACACCTTC. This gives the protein CASSLGTLYGYTF. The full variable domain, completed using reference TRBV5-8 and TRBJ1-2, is EAGVTQSPTHLIKTRGQQATLRCSPISGHTSVYWYQQALGLGLQFLLWYDEGEERNRGNFPPRFSGRQFPNYSSELNVNALELEDSALYLCASSLGTLYGYTFGSGTRLTVV.